These 19 T cell receptor beta chains were sequenced from one sample in a study of blood T cell repertoires in COVID-19. Profiled with immunoSEQ multiplex PCR; TCRdb holds only in-frame clones, not every one. The sample yields a few hundred thousand clones, 70% to 90% seen once. The specimen sequenced was peripheral blood. Source of these receptors: a young woman who had recovered from COVID-19.

This chain uses TRBV5-5 with TRBJ1-5, with D perhaps matching TRBD1 (5 bases). The CDR3 is 16 residues long. The V gene lost 0 bases and the J gene lost 5 bases, with 15 bases spanning the gap. The germline V gene encodes CDR1 SGHKS and CDR2 YYEKEE (reference sequence). The CDR3 nucleotides read TGTGCCAGCAGCTTGGCGCCCCTCTCAGGGCATCAGCCCCAGCATTTT. It codes for CASSLAPLSGHQPQHF. Full variable domain (outside the CDR3, taken from reference TRBV5-5 and TRBJ1-5): DAGVTQSPTHLIKTRGQQVTLRCSPISGHKSVSWYQQVLGQGPQFIFQYYEKEERGRGNFPDRFSARQFPNYSSELNVNALLLGDSALYLCASSLAPLSGHQPQHFGDGTRLSIL.

In this sample, this clone turned up once. V and J are TRBV19 and TRBJ2-7; TRBD2 matches 11 bases. The length of the CDR3 is 17 residues. Unmatched junction bases numbered 10, after V lost 5 bases and J lost 1 base. Germline V gene lookup returns CDR1 LNHDA and CDR2 SQIVND (reference sequence). CDR3 loop: CASSGKGTSGSSYEQYF. The DNA of the CDR3 is TGTGCCAGTAGTGGAAAGGGGACTAGCGGCTCATCCTACGAGCAGTACTTC.

The chain combines TRBV4-3 with TRBJ2-1; the match to TRBD2 covers 13 bases. CDR1 and CDR2 from the germline V gene are LGHNA and YSLEER. The ends lost 1 base at V and 1 base at J; junction bases unmatched: 4. This CDR3 is built from 18 residues. CDR3 nucleotides: TGCGCCAGCAGCCAAGGGACTAGCGGGAGTCGGTCCTACAATGAGCAGTTCTTC. The encoded protein is CASSQGTSGSRSYNEQFF.

This clone occurred a few times. The CDR3: CASSRLSQGTFNQPQHF. The CDR3 nucleotides read TGTGCCAGCAGCCGCCTGTCACAGGGGACCTTCAATCAGCCCCAGCATTTT. The chain joins TRBV5-5 to TRBJ1-5; 7 bases match TRBD1. J gave up 3 bases and V 4 bases, and 13 bases lay outside the gene matches. The CDR3 consists of 17 residues. CDR1 is SGHKS, CDR2 YYEKEE, per germline (reference sequence).

J is TRBJ1-3 and V is TRBV7-2; 9 bases align to TRBD1. After removal of 7 bases from V and 3 bases from J, the junction contained 7 bases not matched to a gene. Germline CDR1 is SGHTA and CDR2 is FQGNSA. This CDR3 spans 15 amino acids. CDR3 sequence: CASNPQGAGGNTIYF. The CDR3 DNA is TGTGCCAGCAACCCACAGGGGGCGGGTGGAAACACCATATATTTT.

This clone has just a few counts. The chain couples TRBV5-1 to TRBJ2-2, with a weak D call TRBD2 (6 bases). Per germline, CDR1 SGHRS and CDR2 YFSETQ. CDR3 size: 15 residues. Deletions cut 0 bases from V and 3 bases from J, with 9 bases between. The DNA for the CDR3 is TGCGCCAGCAGCTTGGCGGGAGATTACACCGGGGAGCTGTTTTTT. Translated, it gives CASSLAGDYTGELFF. The entire variable domain, with the rest obtained from reference TRBV5-1 and TRBJ2-2, is as follows: KAGVTQTPRYLIKTRGQQVTLSCSPISGHRSVSWYQQTPGQGLQFLFEYFSETQRNKGNFPGRFSGRQFSNSRSEMNVSTLELGDSALYLCASSLAGDYTGELFFGEGSRLTVL.

The CDR3 DNA sequence: TGTGCCAGCAGCCAAGATTCTGGCGGGAAACTGTTTTTT. Translated: CASSQDSGGKLFF. J is TRBJ1-4 and V is TRBV4-2; no definite D call. CDR3 length: 13 residues. V dropped 0 bases and J dropped 11 bases, with 10 bases sitting between them. Looked up from germline, CDR1 is LGHNA and CDR2 is YNFKEQ.

The CDR3 DNA is TGTGCCTGGAGCGACATACTAGCGGGAGCCTACAATGAGCAGTTCTTC. Its protein is CAWSDILAGAYNEQFF. V is TRBV30 and J is TRBJ2-1, with 11 bases lining up with TRBD2. The junction had 6 bases not matched to a gene; V was cut back by 3 bases and J by 2 bases. Per the germline V gene, CDR1 is GTSNPN and CDR2 is SVGIG (reference sequence). The CDR3 consists of 16 residues.

This clone was picked up one time. This chain joins TRBV14 and TRBJ1-2; TRBD1 aligns across 8 bases. In germline, CDR1 is SGHDN, CDR2 FVKESK. The CDR3 is 12 residues long. With 4 bases clipped from V and 6 bases from J, the junction kept 1 base outside the gene matches. The CDR3 nucleotides read TGTGCCAGCAGCCCGACAGGGGATGGCTACACCTTC. Amino acid sequence: CASSPTGDGYTF.

The chain has TRBV7-2 and TRBJ2-7; 9 bases match TRBD1. Per the germline V gene, CDR1 is SGHTA and CDR2 is FQGNSA. CDR3 size: 14 residues. V shed 6 bases, J shed 5 bases, and the junction held 8 bases outside the gene matches. The CDR3 loop is CASSPLQGANEQYF. The CDR3 coding sequence is TGTGCCAGCAGTCCCCTACAGGGGGCCAACGAGCAGTACTTC.

The V gene is TRBV18, the J gene TRBJ1-2, with TRBD1 as a possible D gene (6 bases). V lost 1 base, J lost 8 bases, and 8 bases lay in between. Germline CDR1 and CDR2: KGHSH and LQKENI. This CDR3 comprises 12 residues. DNA of the CDR3: TGTGCCAGCTCACCACTACAGGGCGGCTACACCTTC. Encoded protein: CASSPLQGGYTF.

The chain couples TRBV9 to TRBJ2-1; 7 nucleotides align to TRBD2. Trimming cost V 0 bases and J 8 bases; bases outside gene matches: 11. CDR1 and CDR2 (germline): SGDLS, YYNGEE. The CDR3 totals 16 residues. CDR3 DNA: TGTGCCAGCAGCGTAGATTGGGGCGGGGGAGGCGATGAGCAGTTCTTC. It yields the protein CASSVDWGGGGDEQFF.

This chain joins TRBV3-1 (or the pseudogene TRBV3-2) and TRBJ2-7, with 8 bases that match TRBD1. V was pared by 0 bases and J by 3 bases, with 13 bases of the junction left unmatched. CDR3 length equals 18 residues. Germline CDR1 and CDR2: LGHDT and YNNKEL (reference sequence). CDR3 amino acids: CASSQDLLPGTGSYEQYF. CDR3 in DNA: TGTGCCAGCAGCCAAGATTTGCTTCCCGGGACAGGAAGCTACGAGCAGTACTTC.

This clone was picked up one time. The rearrangement uses TRBV6-2 or TRBV6-3 and TRBJ1-1; D possibly corresponds to TRBD1 (6 bases). The germline V and J ends were trimmed by 5 bases and 2 bases, with 18 bases remaining between them. The CDR3 extends over 16 amino acids. CDR1 MNHEY and CDR2 SVGEGT come from the germline V gene. Written as DNA, the CDR3 is TGTGCCAGCAGTGTTCACCTCCAGGACAGAAACACTGAAGCTTTCTTT. Its translation is CASSVHLQDRNTEAFF.

The V call is TRBV19, the J call TRBJ2-1; 16 bases are shared with TRBD2. Germline V gene data show CDR1 as LNHDA and CDR2 as SQIVND (reference sequence). CDR3 size: 15 residues. V lost 4 bases, J lost 7 bases, and 1 base stayed unmatched. The CDR3, as DNA: TGTGCCAGTAGTAAGGGACTAGCGGGAGGGAATGAGCAGTTCTTC. The encoded protein is CASSKGLAGGNEQFF.

The chain combines TRBV6-5 with TRBJ1-2, with D hard to call. Germline loops: CDR1 MNHEY, CDR2 SVGAGI. The CDR3 extends over 12 amino acids. Trimming pared 5 bases from V and 8 bases from J, leaving 12 bases between. The CDR3 DNA sequence: TGTGCCAGCAGTCGGACTGGAGAGGGCTACACCTTC. Translated, it gives CASSRTGEGYTF.

Note on this clone: This CDR3 is also generated by other DNA sequences in the sample. The chain carries TRBV27 and TRBJ2-7, with 9 nucleotides matching TRBD1. V gave up 3 bases and J gave up 4 bases; unmatched junction bases: 4. The CDR3 has 14 residues. CDR1 and CDR2 from the germline V gene are MNHEY and SMNVEV (reference sequence). In DNA, the CDR3 is TGTGCCAGCAGTTTGGGACAGGGCTCTTACGAGCAGTACTTC. Residues: CASSLGQGSYEQYF.

The rearrangement links TRBV11-2 to TRBJ2-7; D not certain. The CDR3 extends over 15 amino acids. V was clipped by 1 base and J by 7 bases, with 17 bases between them. The germline V gene has CDR1 SGHAT and CDR2 FQNNGV. Here the CDR3 DNA reads TGTGCCAGCAGCTTAGGGCAGGCTTCGGTATGGGAGCAGTACTTC. Protein product: CASSLGQASVWEQYF.

Many counts were recorded for this clone. This chain joins TRBV25-1 and TRBJ2-3; 7 positions match TRBD1. Germline V gene sequence: CDR1 MGHDK, CDR2 SYGVNS. Unmatched junction bases numbered 0, after V lost 3 bases and J lost 0 bases. CDR3 length: 14 residues. The CDR3 sequence is CASSEGQSTDTQYF. CDR3 coding DNA: TGTGCCAGCAGTGAGGGACAGAGCACAGATACGCAGTATTTT.